The subject of this entry is one T cell receptor beta chain. The CDR3 loop spans 18 amino acids. V was pared by 5 bases and J by 2 bases, with 16 bases of the junction left unmatched. Germline V gene data show CDR1 as SGHTA and CDR2 as FQGNSA. The data belong to a study of OX40 agonist ivuxolimab in advanced cancers. Libraries were prepared by immunoSEQ multiplex PCR; TCRdb keeps only in-frame clonotypes and omits some of them. The data hold tens of thousands of clones, with 86% observed a single time. The rearrangement uses TRBV7-2 and TRBJ2-3; 7 nucleotides agree with TRBD1. This sample comprised CD4+ or CD8+ T cells sorted from blood, obtained in a trial of the OX40 agonist ivuxolimab. The sequence derives from an adult with an advanced solid tumor such as melanoma, head and neck, liver or kidney cancer. This CDR3 is CASSNNAPTGVTTDTQYF. CDR3 DNA sequence: TGTGCCAGCAGCAATAATGCCCCAACAGGGGTTACCACAGATACGCAGTATTTT.